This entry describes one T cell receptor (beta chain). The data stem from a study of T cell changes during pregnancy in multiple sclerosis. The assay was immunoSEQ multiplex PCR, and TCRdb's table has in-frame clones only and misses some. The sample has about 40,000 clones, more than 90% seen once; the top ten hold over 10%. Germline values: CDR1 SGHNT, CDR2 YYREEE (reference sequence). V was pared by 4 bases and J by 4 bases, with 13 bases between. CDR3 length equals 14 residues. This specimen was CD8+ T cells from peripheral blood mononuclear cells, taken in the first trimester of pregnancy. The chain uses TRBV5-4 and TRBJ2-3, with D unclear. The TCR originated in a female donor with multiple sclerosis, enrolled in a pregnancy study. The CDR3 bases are TGTGCCAGCAGCCTCGAAGGCGGCCCAGATACGCAGTATTTT. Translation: CASSLEGGPDTQYF.